A single sample gave rise to the 11 T cell receptor beta chains below, sequenced in a study of blood T cell repertoires in COVID-19. Generated by immunoSEQ multiplex PCR, the TCRdb table keeps only in-frame clones and is missing some. The table includes about 220,000 clones, approximately 84% detected once. The material sequenced was peripheral blood. Receptor source: a man in his forties or fifties with active or convalescent COVID-19.

V is TRBV6-5 and J is TRBJ2-1; TRBD2 matches at 13 bases. This CDR3 is built from 15 residues. The germline CDR1 and CDR2 sequences are MNHEY and SVGAGI. Trimming at V came to 5 bases and at J to 8 bases, leaving 6 bases not matched to a gene. CDR3 sequence: CASSPTSGRWDEQFF. CDR3 sequence (DNA): TGTGCCAGCAGTCCGACTAGCGGGAGGTGGGATGAGCAGTTCTTC.

The CDR3 DNA follows: TGTGCCAGCAGTTCCTTACTAGCGGGGGGTGCCTACGAGCAGTACTTC. Amino acid sequence: CASSSLLAGGAYEQYF. J is TRBJ2-7 and V is TRBV27, with 12 bases matching TRBD2. From germline, CDR1 is MNHEY and CDR2 SMNVEV (reference sequence). The trim removed 4 bases at V and 2 bases at J, leaving 6 bases unmatched. The length of the CDR3 is 16 residues.

This clone was counted a single time. Different DNA sequences within this sample yield the same CDR3. V is TRBV28 and J is TRBJ2-7, with D tentatively TRBD2 (5 bases). Germline CDR1 MDHEN, CDR2 SYDVKM. This CDR3 spans 12 amino acids. V was trimmed by 3 bases and J by 7 bases, leaving 10 bases between them. The CDR3 DNA reads TGTGCCAGCAGTTTGGCACCGGGAGAGCAGTACTTC. Residues: CASSLAPGEQYF.

The chain uses TRBV10-3 and TRBJ1-6; D remains ambiguous. Germline V lookup: CDR1 ENHRY, CDR2 SYGVKD. The CDR3 is made up of 16 amino acids. V gave up 6 bases and J gave up 2 bases, with 14 bases separating them. The CDR3 region is CAIRAGISTYNSPLHF. The CDR3 DNA reads TGTGCCATCAGGGCCGGGATTAGCACCTATAATTCACCCCTCCACTTT.

CDR3 sequence: CAWEDRGDTEAFF. The CDR3 coding sequence is TGTGCCTGGGAAGACAGGGGGGACACTGAAGCTTTCTTT. V usage is TRBV30 and J usage is TRBJ1-1; 9 positions agree with TRBD1. Unmatched junction bases numbered 4, after V lost 5 bases and J lost 3 bases. CDR3 length: 13 residues. In germline, CDR1 is GTSNPN, CDR2 SVGIG (reference sequence).

The CDR3 DNA sequence: TGTGCCAGCAGCCACCGAGGAGGTGAAAAACTGTTTTTT. Translated, it gives CASSHRGGEKLFF. The chain uses TRBV3-1 (or the pseudogene TRBV3-2) and TRBJ1-4, with D hard to call. The CDR3 spans 13 residues. V lost 3 bases and J 7 bases, leaving 9 bases between the germline ends. The germline V gene has CDR1 LGHDT and CDR2 YNNKEL (reference sequence).

CDR3 nucleotide sequence: TGTGCCAGCAGCGCGCAGACAGTTAACACTGAAGCTTTCTTT. It yields the protein CASSAQTVNTEAFF. The chain carries TRBV7-9 and TRBJ1-1, with TRBD1 as a possible D gene (5 bases). The CDR3 is made up of 14 amino acids. Per germline, CDR1 SEHNR and CDR2 FQNEAQ (reference sequence). The V and J ends lost 5 bases and 2 bases respectively, with 12 bases between them.

J is TRBJ2-5 and V is TRBV5-1; TRBD2 aligns across 12 bases. CDR1 and CDR2 from the germline V gene are SGHRS and YFSETQ. The CDR3 spans 16 residues. V dropped 2 bases and J dropped 2; count of bases not matched to a gene: 4. This chain's CDR3 is CASSLTSGGSQETQYF. The CDR3 DNA is TGCGCCAGCAGCTTAACTAGCGGGGGGTCACAAGAGACCCAGTACTTC.

The chain is built from TRBV3-1 (or the pseudogene TRBV3-2) and TRBJ1-2, with D maybe TRBD1 (5 bases). V lost 4 bases and J 8 bases, leaving 29 bases between the germline ends. Germline V gene lookup returns CDR1 LGHDT and CDR2 YNNKEL (reference sequence). CDR3 length equals 18 residues. The CDR3 bases are TGTGCCAGCAGCCCCAAAATGCGGTGGAGAGGGGAGGAGAAAGGCTACACCTTC. Protein: CASSPKMRWRGEEKGYTF.

This clone was seen a single time. V usage is TRBV7-8 and J usage is TRBJ1-5, with 7 bases aligning to TRBD1. The CDR3 runs 13 residues. V was clipped by 9 bases and J by 5 bases; unmatched bases: 7. From germline, CDR1 is SGHVS and CDR2 FQNEAQ. The CDR3 sequence: CASSGTVDQPQHF. In DNA, the CDR3 is TGTGCCAGTTCGGGGACAGTAGATCAGCCCCAGCATTTT.

The rearrangement uses TRBV28 and TRBJ2-1; D is possibly TRBD2 (6 bases). V was pared by 3 bases and J by 7 bases, with 13 bases between. The germline gives CDR1 MDHEN, CDR2 SYDVKM. This CDR3 has 14 residues. In nucleotides, the CDR3 is TGTGCCAGCAGTTTGGGGACTGCTGCTAATGAGCAGTTCTTC. Translating gives CASSLGTAANEQFF.